The 2 T cell receptor beta chains listed next were all sequenced from one sample in a study of cytomegalovirus exposure and HLA in healthy donors. The PCR made use of 60 Vbeta and 13 Jbeta primers. Assay: immunoSEQ multiplex PCR; the TCRdb copy retains only in-frame clones and omits some. This table has 150,000 to 200,000 clones, about four fifths appearing once. Material: PBMCs. All receptors derive from a woman under 40 in good health and CMV-seropositive.

This sequence joins TRBV5-1 and TRBJ1-1, with TRBD1 matching 7 bases. Germline lookup yields CDR1 SGHRS and CDR2 YFSETQ. This CDR3 is built from 18 residues. The V and J ends lost 4 bases and 0 bases, in that order; junction bases with no gene match: 15. For the CDR3, the DNA is TGCGCCAGCAGCCCAACTTTTTCCTCAGACAGGGTGAACACTGAAGCTTTCTTT. Protein product: CASSPTFSSDRVNTEAFF.

The V and J genes are TRBV10-3 and TRBJ1-1; maybe TRBD1 (6 bases). The V end lost 4 bases, the J end lost 5 bases, and 14 bases lay between the germline ends. CDR3 size: 14 residues. Germline lookup yields CDR1 ENHRY and CDR2 SYGVKD. CDR3 sequence: CAISGLGGPTEAFF. DNA of the CDR3: TGTGCCATCAGTGGGCTGGGGGGGCCGACTGAAGCTTTCTTT.